The rows below give T cell receptor beta chains drawn from one sample of a study of OX40 agonist ivuxolimab in advanced cancers. Clones were read by immunoSEQ multiplex PCR, and TCRdb kept only the in-frame ones, dropping some. Found here are 50,000 to 60,000 clones, about nine tenths of them singletons; the top ten hold 14%. The material sequenced was CD4+ or CD8+ T cells sorted from blood, taken in a trial of the OX40 agonist ivuxolimab. The source of these receptors is an adult with an advanced solid tumor such as melanoma, head and neck, liver or kidney cancer. Each CDR3 is given with its conserved first and last residue. D genes are given only for firm matches. Clone size is shown for a subset of rows, as once, few, many or a class of expanded clone.

cdr3_aa cdr3_nt j_call v_call clone_size d_call
CASSPSSRLIDYGYTF TGTGCCAGCAGCCCATCCTCCAGACTGATCGACTATGGCTACACCTTC TRBJ1-2 TRBV7-8 - -
CASSLVGVIGEQYF TGTGCCAGCAGCTTAGTTGGGGTAATCGGCGAGCAGTACTTC TRBJ2-7 TRBV7-9 - -
CASSLEGPGSSYNSPLHF TGTGCCAGCAGCTTGGAAGGGCCAGGGAGCTCCTATAATTCACCCCTCCACTTT TRBJ1-6 TRBV5-6 - -
CASSVVSGGASDEQFF TGTGCCAGCAGCGTAGTTAGCGGGGGGGCCTCGGATGAGCAGTTCTTC TRBJ2-1 TRBV9 few TRBD2
CSVVQWGLASAGANVLTF TGCAGCGTTGTCCAATGGGGGTTAGCCTCGGCTGGGGCCAACGTCCTGACTTTC TRBJ2-6 TRBV29-1 - -
CASSLVGPETQYF TGTGCCAGCAGTTTAGTAGGGCCAGAGACCCAGTACTTC TRBJ2-5 TRBV27 - -
CASSFKGDLTEAFF TGTGCCAGCAGCTTCAAGGGGGACCTCACTGAAGCTTTCTTT TRBJ1-1 TRBV7-2 - -
CASSSIQEGDNEKLFF TGTGCCAGCAGTTCAATACAGGAGGGGGATAATGAAAAACTGTTTTTT TRBJ1-4 TRBV28 - -
CASSLLAGGPGDTQYF TGTGCCAGCAGTCTTCTAGCGGGGGGCCCCGGAGATACGCAGTATTTT TRBJ2-3 TRBV6-6 - TRBD2
CASSFTGGKTEAFF TGTGCCAGCAGCTTTACAGGTGGTAAGACTGAAGCTTTCTTT TRBJ1-1 TRBV13 once -
CASSQTGVFQETQYF TGCGCCAGCAGCCAAACAGGGGTCTTCCAAGAGACCCAGTACTTC TRBJ2-5 TRBV5-1 - TRBD1
CASSLRGADSNQPQHF TGTGCCAGCAGTTTACGTGGGGCCGATAGCAATCAGCCCCAGCATTTT TRBJ1-5 TRBV27 - -
CASSLMGLAEGELFF TGCGCCAGCAGCTTGATGGGACTAGCGGAGGGGGAGCTGTTTTTT TRBJ2-2 TRBV5-1 - TRBD2
CASSRPTGGNYGYTF TGTGCCAGCAGCCGCCCCACAGGGGGCAACTATGGCTACACCTTC TRBJ1-2 TRBV11-3 - TRBD1
CASSPGTGLEAFF TGTGCCAGCAGTCCCGGGACAGGGCTTGAAGCTTTCTTT TRBJ1-1 TRBV7-9 - TRBD1
CASSHLDLGYNEQFF TGTGCCAGCAGCCACTTAGATCTCGGATACAATGAGCAGTTCTTC TRBJ2-1 TRBV11-2 once -
CASSVGAGGEGYTF TGTGCCAGCAGCGTAGGAGCCGGGGGGGAAGGCTACACCTTC TRBJ1-2 TRBV9 - -
CASSMTGDQPQHF TGTGCCAGTAGTATGACAGGGGATCAGCCCCAGCATTTT TRBJ1-5 TRBV19 - TRBD1
CASSQVGLAQETQYF TGCGCCAGCAGCCAAGTCGGGCTAGCCCAAGAGACCCAGTACTTC TRBJ2-5 TRBV4-1 - -
CASRLDSTYEQYF TGTGCCAGCAGACTCGACAGCACCTACGAGCAGTACTTC TRBJ2-7 TRBV6-5 - -
CASSVPVNTEAFF TGTGCCAGCAGCGTTCCGGTGAACACTGAAGCTTTCTTT TRBJ1-1 TRBV9 few -
CSVEDRAQQYF TGCAGCGTTGAAGACAGGGCTCAGCAGTACTTC TRBJ2-7 TRBV29-1 - -
CASSPEGDRDNEQFF TGTGCCAGCAGCCCCGAGGGGGACAGGGACAATGAGCAGTTCTTC TRBJ2-1 TRBV7-3 - TRBD1
CASSINPGDTEAFF TGTGCCAGTAGTATCAATCCAGGGGACACTGAAGCTTTCTTT TRBJ1-1 TRBV19 once -
CASSWGHTYEQYF TGTGCCAGCAGCTGGGGGCATACCTACGAGCAGTACTTC TRBJ2-7 TRBV11-2 - -
CASSLSGIAGVTGELFF TGTGCCAGCAGCTTAAGCGGGATAGCGGGGGTCACCGGGGAGCTGTTTTTT TRBJ2-2 TRBV7-3 - TRBD2
CSVGQRGTGGYEQYF TGCAGCGTTGGTCAACGCGGGACAGGGGGGTACGAGCAGTACTTC TRBJ2-7 TRBV29-1 - TRBD1
CASSVVEGLNSPLHF TGTGCCAGCAGCGTAGTAGAGGGATTAAATTCACCCCTCCACTTT TRBJ1-6 TRBV9 - -